This is a list of T cell receptor beta chains from one sample in a study of cytomegalovirus exposure and HLA in healthy donors. The data were produced by immunoSEQ multiplex PCR, yet TCRdb's version contains in-frame clones alone and is incomplete. The sample records 210,000 or so clones, about three quarters being singletons. Sequenced material: PBMCs. The receptors originated from a woman aged 55-70 years in good health and CMV-seropositive. The CDR3 runs from the conserved cysteine through the conserved F or W.

v_gene: TRBV5-1; CDR3aa: CASSWGDRGWGEQFF
v_gene: TRBV5-1; CDR3aa: CASSLATGGGIYNEQFF
v_gene: TRBV5-1; CDR3aa: CASSTGQGEEQYF
v_gene: TRBV5-1; CDR3aa: CASSSLQGYEQYF
v_gene: TRBV6-1; CDR3aa: CASSDSHPQETQYF
v_gene: TRBV5-1; CDR3aa: CASSLSGLAYETQYF
v_gene: TRBV27; CDR3aa: CASSLDRDSYEQYF
v_gene: TRBV6-6; CDR3aa: CASSYGAGGRVNEQFF
v_gene: TRBV6-5; CDR3aa: CASSYLRQGSDGYTF
v_gene: TRBV18; CDR3aa: CASSHSGLEGYTF
v_gene: TRBV6-1; CDR3aa: CASSEIPGQGLSPLHF
v_gene: TRBV28; CDR3aa: CASTLGQSGDGYTF
v_gene: TRBV11-2; CDR3aa: CASSFLPLEFTDTQYF
v_gene: TRBV19; CDR3aa: CASRGTGRDGYTF
v_gene: TRBV7-3; CDR3aa: CASSFLPRSGWAYEQYF
v_gene: TRBV29-1; CDR3aa: CSVENQEGSSYNEQFF
v_gene: TRBV11-3; CDR3aa: CASSPMGGSGANVLTF
v_gene: TRBV5-4; CDR3aa: CASSSQGASYEQYF
v_gene: TRBV11-3; CDR3aa: CASSFGAGASYNEQFF
v_gene: TRBV28; CDR3aa: CASLRSGTDTQYF
v_gene: TRBV5-1; CDR3aa: CASSPGQSYEQYF
v_gene: TRBV7-2; CDR3aa: CASSKDRGPYEQYF
v_gene: TRBV18; CDR3aa: CASSPGQEETQYF
v_gene: TRBV6-6; CDR3aa: CASSLGQGALKDGYTF
v_gene: TRBV5-1; CDR3aa: CASKGLADPSSTDTQYF
v_gene: TRBV5-1; CDR3aa: CASSIYTGGYTF
v_gene: TRBV5-1; CDR3aa: CASTPRGGVTDTQYF
v_gene: TRBV30; CDR3aa: CAWSVGDQPQHF
v_gene: TRBV27; CDR3aa: CASAQMSGTEAFF
v_gene: TRBV19; CDR3aa: CASSADRAGTNEKLFF
v_gene: TRBV7-6; CDR3aa: CASSLAERGRTTNEKLFF
v_gene: TRBV2; CDR3aa: CASSDQGTTYEQYF
v_gene: TRBV7-2; CDR3aa: CASSLDRAFGEAFF
v_gene: TRBV27; CDR3aa: CASSLGLAGGHTDTQYF
v_gene: TRBV5-1; CDR3aa: CASSQELTGVAFF
v_gene: TRBV25-1; CDR3aa: CASSGNRGETQYF
v_gene: TRBV5-1; CDR3aa: CASSLISGGALGQFF
v_gene: TRBV7-7; CDR3aa: CASSLGTGGVDTQYF
v_gene: TRBV6-5; CDR3aa: CASSYSLAGDSYEQYF
v_gene: TRBV29-1; CDR3aa: CSGGRVSNEQFF
v_gene: TRBV29-1; CDR3aa: CSATSSTQETQYF
v_gene: TRBV7-9; CDR3aa: CASSPKTGGRVGYTF
v_gene: TRBV9; CDR3aa: CASSVASWTGANEQFF
v_gene: TRBV4-3; CDR3aa: CASSQEWEKRGGGIQYF
v_gene: TRBV28; CDR3aa: CASSFSSLTYEQYF
v_gene: TRBV7-2; CDR3aa: CASSLGDTSKLFF
v_gene: TRBV5-1; CDR3aa: CASSLSGTGTAEQYF
v_gene: TRBV5-1; CDR3aa: CASSLVQGTGNTIYF
v_gene: TRBV5-4; CDR3aa: CASSRGRTNTGELFF
v_gene: TRBV7-9; CDR3aa: CASSQTVGYEQYF
v_gene: TRBV7-9; CDR3aa: CASTSTLSNTEAFF
v_gene: TRBV29-1; CDR3aa: CSVGVLFTGGIDTQYF